This TCR beta chain is drawn from a study of blood T cell repertoires in COVID-19. The V gene end was trimmed by 5 bases and the J gene end by 5 bases; junction bases not matched to a gene: 4. CDR3 size: 14 residues. CDR1 SGHRS and CDR2 YFSETQ come from the germline V gene. This clone has a handful of counts. Profiled with immunoSEQ multiplex PCR; TCRdb holds only in-frame clones, not every one. In the table there are around 150,000 clones, roughly 90% of which are singletons. The source of this sequence is a woman aged 55-69 years who had recovered from COVID-19. The J gene is TRBJ1-6, the V gene TRBV5-1; 7 nucleotides agree with TRBD1. Sequencing input: peripheral blood. DNA of the CDR3: TGCGCCAGCAGTTCTGACAGGGATAATTCACCCCTCCACTTT. Amino acid sequence: CASSSDRDNSPLHF.